This T cell receptor beta chain was identified in a study of T cell responses to AZD1222 COVID-19 vaccine. With 1 base clipped from V and 6 bases from J, the junction kept 5 bases outside the gene matches. Germline CDR1 is SGHVT and CDR2 is SQSDAQ. The CDR3 extends over 14 amino acids. Findings and limits, study-wide: Clonal diversity was possibly underestimated, and the donors were mostly white British, with more females.

Here immunoSEQ multiplex PCR was the method, and the copy in TCRdb shows in-frame clones only, minus some. This sample has under 120,000 clones, with 87% found just once. As regards this clone: What it binds is not known.

Specimen: peripheral blood, collected 28 days after the second AZD1222 dose. This sequence originates from an adult who received the AZD1222 COVID-19 vaccine. The chain combines TRBV7-4 with TRBJ1-2; 7 nucleotides align to TRBD1. CDR3 residues: CASSLVPGGDGYTF. CDR3 nucleotide sequence: TGTGCCAGCAGCTTAGTTCCAGGGGGGGATGGCTACACCTTC.